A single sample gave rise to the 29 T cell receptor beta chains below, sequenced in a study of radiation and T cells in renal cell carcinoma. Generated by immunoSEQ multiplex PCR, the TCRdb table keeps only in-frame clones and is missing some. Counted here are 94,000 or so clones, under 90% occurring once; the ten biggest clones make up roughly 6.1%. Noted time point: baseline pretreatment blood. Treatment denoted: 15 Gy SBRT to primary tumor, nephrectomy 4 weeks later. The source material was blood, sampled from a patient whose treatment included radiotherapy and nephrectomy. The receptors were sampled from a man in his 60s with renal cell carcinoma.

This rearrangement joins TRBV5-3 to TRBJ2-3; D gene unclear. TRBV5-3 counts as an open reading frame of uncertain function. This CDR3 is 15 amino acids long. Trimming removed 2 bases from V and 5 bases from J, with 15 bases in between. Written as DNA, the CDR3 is TGTGCCAGAAGCTTCACCGGCCCGAAGGTAGATACGCAGTATTTT. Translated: CARSFTGPKVDTQYF.

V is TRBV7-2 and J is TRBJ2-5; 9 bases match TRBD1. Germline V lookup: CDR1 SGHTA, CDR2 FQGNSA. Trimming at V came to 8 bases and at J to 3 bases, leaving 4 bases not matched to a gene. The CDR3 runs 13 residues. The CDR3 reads CASRRTGEETQYF. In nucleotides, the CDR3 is TGTGCCAGCCGAAGGACAGGGGAAGAGACCCAGTACTTC. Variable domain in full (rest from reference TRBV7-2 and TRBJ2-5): GAGVSQSPSNKVTEKGKDVELRCDPISGHTALYWYRQSLGQGLEFLIYFQGNSAPDKSGLPSDRFSAERTGGSVSTLTIQRTQQEDSAVYLCASRRTGEETQYFGPGTRLLVL.

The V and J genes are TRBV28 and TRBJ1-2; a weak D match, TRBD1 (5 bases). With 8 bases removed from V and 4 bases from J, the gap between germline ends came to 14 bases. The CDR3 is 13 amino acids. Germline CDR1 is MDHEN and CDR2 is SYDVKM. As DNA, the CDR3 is TGTGCCAGCGGACAACCGGGGGTCTATGGCTACACCTTC. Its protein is CASGQPGVYGYTF.

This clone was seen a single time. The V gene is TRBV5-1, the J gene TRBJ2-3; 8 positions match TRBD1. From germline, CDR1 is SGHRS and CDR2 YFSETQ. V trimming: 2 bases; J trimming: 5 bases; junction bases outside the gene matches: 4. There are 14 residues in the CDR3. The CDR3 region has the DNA TGCGCCAGCAGCTTTCAGGGGGCAATAGATACGCAGTATTTT. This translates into CASSFQGAIDTQYF.

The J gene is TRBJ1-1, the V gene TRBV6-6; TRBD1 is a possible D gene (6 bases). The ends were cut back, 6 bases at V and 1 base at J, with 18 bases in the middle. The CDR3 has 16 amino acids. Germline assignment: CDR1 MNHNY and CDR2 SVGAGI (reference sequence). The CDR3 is CASSLGAGAGNTEAFF. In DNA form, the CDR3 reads TGTGCCAGCAGCCTAGGGGCGGGGGCTGGGAACACTGAAGCTTTCTTT.

The DNA of the CDR3 is TGTGCCAGTAGTATTGGGGGGCCTGGGGCCAACGTCCTGACTTTC. Encoded protein: CASSIGGPGANVLTF. The chain couples TRBV19 to TRBJ2-6; D assignment may be TRBD1 or TRBD2 (6 bases each). The CDR3 runs to 15 residues. V was trimmed by 3 bases and J by 2 bases, leaving 8 bases between them. Germline CDR1 is LNHDA and CDR2 is SQIVND (reference sequence).

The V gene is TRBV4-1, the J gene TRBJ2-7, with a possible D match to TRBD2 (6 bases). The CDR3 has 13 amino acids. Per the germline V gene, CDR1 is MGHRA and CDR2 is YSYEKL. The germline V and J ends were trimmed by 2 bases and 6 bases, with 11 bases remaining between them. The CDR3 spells CASSQSLAIEQYF. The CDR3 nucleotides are TGCGCCAGCAGCCAATCACTAGCAATCGAGCAGTACTTC.

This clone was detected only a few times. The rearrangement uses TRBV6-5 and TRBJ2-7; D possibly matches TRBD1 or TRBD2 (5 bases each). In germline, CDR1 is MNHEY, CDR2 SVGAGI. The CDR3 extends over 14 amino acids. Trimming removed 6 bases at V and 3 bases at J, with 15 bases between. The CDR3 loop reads CASSQGAKNYEQYF. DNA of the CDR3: TGTGCCAGCAGCCAGGGAGCGAAGAACTACGAGCAGTACTTC.

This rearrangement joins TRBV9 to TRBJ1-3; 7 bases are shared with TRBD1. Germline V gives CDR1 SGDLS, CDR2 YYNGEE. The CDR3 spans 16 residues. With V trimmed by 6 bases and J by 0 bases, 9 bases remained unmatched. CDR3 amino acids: CASTGSPGGSGNTIYF. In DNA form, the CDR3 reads TGTGCCAGCACCGGATCCCCAGGGGGCTCTGGAAACACCATATATTTT.

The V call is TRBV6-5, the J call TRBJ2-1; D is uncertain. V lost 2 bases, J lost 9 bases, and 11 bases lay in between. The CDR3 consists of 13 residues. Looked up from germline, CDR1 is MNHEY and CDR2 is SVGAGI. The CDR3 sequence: CASSYLQRPEQFF. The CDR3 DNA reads TGTGCCAGCAGTTACCTCCAGAGGCCTGAGCAGTTCTTC.

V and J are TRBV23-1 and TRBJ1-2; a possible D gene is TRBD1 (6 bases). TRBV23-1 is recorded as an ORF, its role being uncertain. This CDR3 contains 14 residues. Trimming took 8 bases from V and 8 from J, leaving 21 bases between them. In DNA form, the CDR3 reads TGCGCCAGCTCCTACCCTCGGGGGCTCGGAGGCTACACCTTC. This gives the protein CASSYPRGLGGYTF.

The CDR3, as DNA: TGTGCCAGCACTAGCGGGAGGGCGCAGTATTTT. Its translation: CASTSGRAQYF. This sequence joins TRBV19 and TRBJ2-3; 13 bases align to TRBD2. Per germline, CDR1 LNHDA and CDR2 SQIVND (reference sequence). Trimming removed 9 bases from V and 10 bases from J; junction bases left unmatched: 1. CDR3 length equals 11 residues.

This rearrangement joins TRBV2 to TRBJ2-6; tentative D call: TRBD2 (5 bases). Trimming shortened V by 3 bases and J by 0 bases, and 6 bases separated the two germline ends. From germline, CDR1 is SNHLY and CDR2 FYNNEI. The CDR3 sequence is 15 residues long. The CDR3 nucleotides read TGTGCCAGCAGTGACGGAGGCTCTGGGGCCAACGTCCTGACTTTC. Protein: CASSDGGSGANVLTF.

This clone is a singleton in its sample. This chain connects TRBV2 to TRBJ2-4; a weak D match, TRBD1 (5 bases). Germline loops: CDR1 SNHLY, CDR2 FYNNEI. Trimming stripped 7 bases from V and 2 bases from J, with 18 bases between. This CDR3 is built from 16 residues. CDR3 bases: TGTGCCAGCACCGGGCCCAAGGGGTCCTCCAAAAACATTCAGTACTTC. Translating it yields CASTGPKGSSKNIQYF.

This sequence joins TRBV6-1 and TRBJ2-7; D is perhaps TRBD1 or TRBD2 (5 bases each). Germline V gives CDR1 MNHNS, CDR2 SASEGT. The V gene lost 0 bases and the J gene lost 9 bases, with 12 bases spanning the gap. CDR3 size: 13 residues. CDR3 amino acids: CASSEARGTGQYF. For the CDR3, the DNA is TGTGCCAGCAGTGAAGCGCGAGGGACCGGGCAGTACTTC.

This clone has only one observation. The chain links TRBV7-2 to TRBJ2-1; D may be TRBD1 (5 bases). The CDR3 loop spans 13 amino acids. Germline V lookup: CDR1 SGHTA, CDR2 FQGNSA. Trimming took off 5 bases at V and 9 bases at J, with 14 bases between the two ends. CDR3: CASSPEKGPEQFF. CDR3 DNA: TGTGCCAGCAGCCCGGAAAAGGGGCCTGAGCAGTTCTTC. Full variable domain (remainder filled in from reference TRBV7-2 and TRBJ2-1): GAGVSQSPSNKVTEKGKDVELRCDPISGHTALYWYRQSLGQGLEFLIYFQGNSAPDKSGLPSDRFSAERTGGSVSTLTIQRTQQEDSAVYLCASSPEKGPEQFFGPGTRLTVL.

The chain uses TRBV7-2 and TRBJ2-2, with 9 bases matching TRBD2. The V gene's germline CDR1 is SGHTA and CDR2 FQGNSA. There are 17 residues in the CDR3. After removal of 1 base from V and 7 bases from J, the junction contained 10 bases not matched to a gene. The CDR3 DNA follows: TGTGCCAGCAGCTTAGTGGGACTAGCCCTTTACGGCGGGGAGCTGTTTTTT. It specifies CASSLVGLALYGGELFF.

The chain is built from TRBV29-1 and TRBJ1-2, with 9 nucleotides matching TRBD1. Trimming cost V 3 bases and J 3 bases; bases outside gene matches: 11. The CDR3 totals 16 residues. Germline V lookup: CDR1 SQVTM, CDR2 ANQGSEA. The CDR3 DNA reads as TGCAGCGTTGAGGACAGGGGCCGGGGCCGGCACTATGGCTACACCTTC. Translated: CSVEDRGRGRHYGYTF.

CDR3 sequence: CASRSFPENTIYF. The CDR3 region has the DNA TGTGCCAGCCGCTCGTTCCCAGAGAACACCATATATTTT. J is TRBJ1-3 and V is TRBV9, with D hard to call. This CDR3 region has 13 residues. Trimming shortened V by 7 bases and J by 7 bases, and 15 bases separated the two germline ends. Germline loops: CDR1 SGDLS, CDR2 YYNGEE.

CDR3 in amino acids: CASSLDWTSGNNEQFF. The CDR3 DNA is TGTGCCAGCAGCTTGGACTGGACTAGCGGTAACAATGAGCAGTTCTTC. The V gene is TRBV7-2, the J gene TRBJ2-1, with 10 bases aligning to TRBD2. The germline gives CDR1 SGHTA, CDR2 FQGNSA. V shed 3 bases, J shed 5 bases, and the junction held 7 bases outside the gene matches. The CDR3 runs 16 residues.

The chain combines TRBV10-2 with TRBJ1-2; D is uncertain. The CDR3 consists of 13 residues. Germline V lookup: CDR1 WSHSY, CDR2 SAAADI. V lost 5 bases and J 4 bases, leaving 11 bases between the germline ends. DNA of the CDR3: TGCGCCAGCAGTCCCGGACTCTTCTATGGCTACACCTTC. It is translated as CASSPGLFYGYTF.

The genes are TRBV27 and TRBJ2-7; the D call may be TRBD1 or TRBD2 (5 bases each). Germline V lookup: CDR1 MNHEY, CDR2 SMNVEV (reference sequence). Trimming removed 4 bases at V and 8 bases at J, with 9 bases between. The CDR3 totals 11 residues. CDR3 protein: CASSSGPQQYF. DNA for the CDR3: TGTGCCAGCAGTTCGGGGCCTCAGCAGTACTTC.

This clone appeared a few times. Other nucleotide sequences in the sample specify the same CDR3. CDR3 amino acids: CAWSVGPGTEAFF. The DNA of the CDR3 is TGTGCCTGGAGTGTGGGGCCCGGGACTGAAGCTTTCTTT. The chain links TRBV30 to TRBJ1-1, with D perhaps TRBD1 (5 bases). Deletions cut 0 bases from V and 5 bases from J, with 10 bases between. The CDR3 covers 13 residues. Germline lookup yields CDR1 GTSNPN and CDR2 SVGIG (reference sequence). Drawing the rest from reference TRBV30 and TRBJ1-1, the complete variable domain is SQTIHQWPATLVQPVGSPLSLECTVEGTSNPNLYWYRQAAGRGLQLLFYSVGIGQISSEVPQNLSASRPQDRQFILSSKKLLLSDSGFYLCAWSVGPGTEAFFGQGTRLTVV.

The CDR3 spells CASRGEAGRPDTQYF. Written as DNA, the CDR3 is TGTGCCAGCAGGGGGGAGGCGGGACGGCCAGATACGCAGTATTTT. The chain couples TRBV2 to TRBJ2-3; possible D gene TRBD2, 6 bases. There are 15 residues in the CDR3. CDR1 SNHLY and CDR2 FYNNEI come from the germline V gene. V lost 6 bases, J lost 4 bases, and 17 bases lay in between.

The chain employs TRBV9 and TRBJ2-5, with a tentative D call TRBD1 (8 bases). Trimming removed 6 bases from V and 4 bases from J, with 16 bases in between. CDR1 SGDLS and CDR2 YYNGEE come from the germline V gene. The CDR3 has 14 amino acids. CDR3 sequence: CASNQQGEGETQYF. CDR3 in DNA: TGTGCCAGCAACCAACAGGGGGAGGGAGAGACCCAGTACTTC.

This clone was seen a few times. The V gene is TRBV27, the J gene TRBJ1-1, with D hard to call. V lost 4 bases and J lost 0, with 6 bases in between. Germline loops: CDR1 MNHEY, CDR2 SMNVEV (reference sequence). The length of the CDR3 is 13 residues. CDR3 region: CASSYELNTEAFF. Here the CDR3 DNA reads TGTGCCAGCAGTTATGAGCTGAACACTGAAGCTTTCTTT.

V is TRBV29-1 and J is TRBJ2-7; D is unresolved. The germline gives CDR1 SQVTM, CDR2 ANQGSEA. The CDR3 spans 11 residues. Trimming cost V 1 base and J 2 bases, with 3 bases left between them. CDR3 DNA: TGCAGCGTTGAAGGGACCTACGAGCAGTACTTC. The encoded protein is CSVEGTYEQYF.

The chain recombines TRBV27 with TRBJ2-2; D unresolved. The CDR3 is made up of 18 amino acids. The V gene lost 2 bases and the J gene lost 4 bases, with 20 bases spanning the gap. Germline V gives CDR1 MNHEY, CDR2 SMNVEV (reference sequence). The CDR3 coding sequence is TGTGCCAGCAGTTTAAGGCGCCTCATTAATTTTGGCACCGGGGAGCTGTTTTTT. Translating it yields CASSLRRLINFGTGELFF.

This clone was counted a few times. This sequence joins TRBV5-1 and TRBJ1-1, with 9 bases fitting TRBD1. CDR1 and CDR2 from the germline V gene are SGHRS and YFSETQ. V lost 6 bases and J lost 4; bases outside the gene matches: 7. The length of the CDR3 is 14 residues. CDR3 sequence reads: CASTLDRGSTEAFF. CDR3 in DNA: TGCGCCAGCACCTTAGACAGGGGGAGCACTGAAGCTTTCTTT.